This T cell receptor (beta chain) was captured by sequencing in a study of Ad26.COV2.S vaccination and SARS-CoV-2 variants. Study-wide findings and caveats: Recipients of vaccine and of placebo showed similar breadth of their non-spike TCR repertoires. The placebo group had lower spike-specific TCR breadth than the vaccine recipients did.

On this clone: Its antigen is unidentified.

The treatment was: over 15 received Ad26.COV2.S at low or high dose, single or two shots; roughly five received placebo; per-sample allocation not given. Sampling happened 63 days after the first vaccine or placebo injection. The sample came from a Boston adult aged 18-55 years. Vaccination used an Ad26 vector expressing Wuhan-strain SARS-CoV-2 spike. TCRdb's copy holds only in-frame clones and misses some; the assay was immunoSEQ multiplex PCR. The data hold hundreds of thousands of clones, with about 90% observed a single time. The V end was cut by 5 bases, the J end by 3 bases, with 5 bases between. CDR3 size: 11 residues. Germline V lookup: CDR1 SGHVS, CDR2 FQNEAQ.

The chain joins TRBV7-8 to TRBJ2-7; D call uncertain. The TCR originated in a person between 18 and 65 years old who received the Ad26.COV2.S COVID-19 vaccine or a placebo. Sequencing was performed on peripheral blood, taken in a trial of Ad26.COV2.S vaccine versus placebo. DNA for the CDR3: TGTGCCAGCAGCGTCGGCTACGAGCAGTACTTC. Translated, it gives CASSVGYEQYF.